Listed here is a single T cell receptor (beta chain). Its target is not known. The 5'RACE template-switching step produced TCR cDNA and added a universal primer site and UMIs. TCRdb independently ran MiXCR on the 5' RACE reads; one entry per CDR3 protein. The sample comprises approximately 150,000 distinct CDR3 sequences, approximately 10% of which are singletons, and approximately 35% rests with the top ten. CDR3 length: 13 residues. Losses at the gene ends were 8 bases for V and 2 bases for J; bases not matched to a gene: 6. Germline V gene data show CDR1 as MNHEY and CDR2 as SVGEGT. The record originates from a study of T cells after yellow fever vaccination. Study conclusions and caveats: A small share of clonotypes appeared in both CD4 and CD8 compartments. Primary-vaccination clones mostly resurfaced post-booster (nearly 97% CD4, just under 90% CD8). Contaminating bulk clonotypes could be abundant in FACS-sorted repertoires.

The TCR originated in a man aged 18 to 29 who received the YFV17D yellow fever vaccine. The sample here was CD8+ T cells sorted from PBMCs, taken 45 days after the yellow fever booster vaccination. The chain carries TRBV6-2 or TRBV6-3 and TRBJ2-7; TRBD1 matches at 7 bases. For the CDR3, the DNA is TGTGCCAGCGAGGGACAGAAGCCCTACGAGCAGTACTTC. This gives the protein CASEGQKPYEQYF.